The count of the clone carrying this TCR beta chain is one. Its antigen is unidentified. A multiplex PCR was run with 60 Vbeta primers and 13 Jbeta primers. Some clones are missing from TCRdb's copy, which holds only in-frame ones; the method was immunoSEQ multiplex PCR. The sample holds some 90,000 clones, about 77% seen once. The data stem from a study of cytomegalovirus exposure and HLA in healthy donors. Overall study findings and caveats: An analysis that was carried out later associated 15,000 to 20,000 TCR beta sequences with HLA alleles at 0.05 false discovery rate. An analysis that came later showed most CMV-associated TCR beta chains appearing HLA-restricted. An analysis was carried out later, and it reportedly showed fewer N-insertions in an Asian-associated ancestry cluster than the approximately 700-donor mean.

V dropped 5 bases and J dropped 5 bases, with 18 bases sitting between them. This CDR3 spans 15 amino acids. The V gene's germline CDR1 is LNHNV and CDR2 YYDKDF (reference sequence). Sequences were obtained from PBMCs. This clonotype originated in a male donor in good health and CMV-seropositive. The gene calls are TRBV15 and TRBJ2-5; maybe TRBD1 (6 bases). CDR3 region: CATSSRARGDETQYF. The DNA of the CDR3 is TGTGCCACCAGCTCCCGAGCCAGGGGAGACGAGACCCAGTACTTC.